This TCR beta chain was documented in a study of blood T cell repertoires in COVID-19. Study processing details: Reference gene primer amplification gave nucleated cell count estimates. The data were produced by immunoSEQ multiplex PCR, yet TCRdb's version contains in-frame clones alone and is incomplete. V and J calls and clone size are as listed in that table; D and trimming were resolved from the DNA. The data contain some 300,000 clones, roughly 91% of them singletons. This CDR3 spans 13 amino acids. Germline V gives CDR1 LNHDA, CDR2 SQIVND (reference sequence). V dropped 3 bases and J dropped 4 bases, with 6 bases sitting between them. Notes on this clone: The sample carries other DNA sequences with the same CDR3.

Enrollees, about 18 to 89 years old, lived in 20 to 25 US areas. Self-reported history from a screening survey and questionnaire set each donor's cohort. Donors of Cohort 3 who recovered were those that had two negative PCRs, clearance, or symptom resolution. The chain employs TRBV19 and TRBJ2-2, with a weak D call TRBD1 (6 bases). The sequenced sample was PBMCs or T cells enriched from blood (not recorded which). The receptor was derived from a woman in her 30s who had recovered from COVID-19. In DNA form, the CDR3 reads TGTGCCAGTAGTATCAGGGGCACCGGGGAGCTGTTTTTT. Encoded protein: CASSIRGTGELFF.